This T cell receptor (beta chain) appears in the sequencing data of a study of CD8 T cells in acute hepatitis C reinfection. Time point reported: acute HCV infection, within 168 days of estimated infection date. The hepatitis C virus-specific receptor repertoire was characterized directly ex vivo, with no prior expansion in culture. Trimming removed 4 bases at V and 5 bases at J, with 15 bases between. The CDR3 sequence is 14 residues long. Germline CDR1 reads SQVTM; CDR2 reads ANQGSEA. Study-wide points: TRBV04 and TRBV06 were preferentially used in all groups, not explained by naive pool overrepresentation.

Libraries were prepared by immunoSEQ multiplex PCR; TCRdb keeps only in-frame clonotypes and omits some of them. Among 1,000 or so clones listed, roughly 60% were seen once. The chain combines TRBV29-1 with TRBJ2-1; either TRBD1 or TRBD2 may supply D (6 bases each). The TCR comes from a woman in her late teens or twenties who spontaneously cleared hepatitis C infection. The sequencing here drew on HCV NS3-1073 tetramer-sorted CD8+ T cells from PBMCs, taken during acute infection. In DNA form, the CDR3 reads TGCAGCGTTGGAGTGGCGGGACACGACAATGAGCAGTTCTTC. This codes for CSVGVAGHDNEQFF.